The 15 T cell receptor beta chains given below trace back to one sample, sequenced in a study of cytomegalovirus exposure and HLA in healthy donors. The protocol was immunoSEQ multiplex PCR, while the TCRdb copy is restricted to in-frame clones and leaves out a portion. The sample holds 260,000 or so clones, roughly 88% seen once. The material sequenced was PBMCs. These receptors all stem from a woman between 18 and 30 years old in good health and CMV-seronegative.

This sequence joins TRBV11-3 and TRBJ2-2; 8 bases agree with TRBD1. J was trimmed by 4 bases and V by 5 bases; bases with no gene match: 6. Germline V gene lookup returns CDR1 SGHNT and CDR2 YENEEA. The CDR3 contains 15 residues. Here the CDR3 DNA reads TGTGCCAGCAGCCCCCGACAGGGGTCCACCGGGGAGCTGTTTTTT. Translating it yields CASSPRQGSTGELFF.

V gene TRBV28 combines with J gene TRBJ2-1; 9 nucleotides match TRBD2. Per the germline V gene, CDR1 is MDHEN and CDR2 is SYDVKM. V shed 4 bases, J shed 4 bases, and the junction held 20 bases outside the gene matches. The CDR3 consists of 20 residues. CDR3 sequence: CASSSPSKPHSGSRYNEQFF. CDR3 nucleotides: TGTGCCAGCAGTTCCCCTTCGAAGCCACATAGCGGGAGTCGGTACAATGAGCAGTTCTTC.

In this sample, this clone turned up once. The chain has TRBV28 and TRBJ1-1; no firm D call. CDR1 and CDR2 (germline): MDHEN, SYDVKM. The ends were cut back, 2 bases at V and 11 bases at J, with 9 bases in the middle. The CDR3 covers 11 residues. The chain's CDR3 is CASSLGPAAFF. The CDR3 DNA reads TGTGCCAGCAGTTTAGGGCCAGCCGCTTTCTTT.

This clone was seen at least ten times. The rearrangement joins TRBV29-1 to TRBJ2-2; TRBD1 might be the D (5 bases). Germline CDR1 is SQVTM and CDR2 is ANQGSEA. Trimming shortened V by 7 bases and J by 4 bases, and 16 bases separated the two germline ends. The length of the CDR3 is 14 residues. The CDR3 protein is CSAQWGSATGELFF. The DNA of the CDR3 is TGCAGCGCCCAGTGGGGCTCGGCCACCGGGGAGCTGTTTTTT.

The chain recombines TRBV14 with TRBJ2-6; D call uncertain. Germline lookup yields CDR1 SGHDN and CDR2 FVKESK. Trimming shortened V by 4 bases and J by 0 bases, and 7 bases separated the two germline ends. The CDR3 spans 15 residues. The CDR3 DNA follows: TGTGCCAGCAGCCCTATATACTCTGGGGCCAACGTCCTGACTTTC. The encoded protein is CASSPIYSGANVLTF. The whole variable domain, remainder taken from reference TRBV14 and TRBJ2-6, is EAGVTQFPSHSVIEKGQTVTLRCDPISGHDNLYWYRRVMGKEIKFLLHFVKESKQDESGMPNNRFLAERTGGTYSTLKVQPAELEDSGVYFCASSPIYSGANVLTFGAGSRLTVL.

The genes are TRBV4-1 and TRBJ1-2, with a possible D match to TRBD1 (5 bases). The germline gives CDR1 MGHRA, CDR2 YSYEKL. Deletions cut 4 bases from V and 4 bases from J, with 19 bases between. This CDR3 is built from 16 residues. DNA for the CDR3: TGCGCCAGCAGCCCAGCTGGTCAGGGTATGCCCTATGGCTACACCTTC. It specifies CASSPAGQGMPYGYTF.

The CDR3 here is CASTFGTASYNEQFF. The CDR3 region has the DNA TGTGCCAGCACCTTCGGGACAGCCTCCTACAATGAGCAGTTCTTC. J is TRBJ2-1 and V is TRBV6-1; 7 nucleotides agree with TRBD1. Germline CDR1 and CDR2: MNHNS and SASEGT. V lost 7 bases to trimming and J lost 0 bases; unmatched junction nucleotides: 6. The CDR3 totals 15 residues.

The chain links TRBV9 to TRBJ2-3; weak D call: TRBD1 (5 bases). Trimming took off 0 bases at V and 5 bases at J, with 7 bases between the two ends. This CDR3 region has 13 residues. CDR1 and CDR2 (germline): SGDLS, YYNGEE. Here the CDR3 DNA reads TGTGCCAGCAGCGTAGACAGGATAGATACGCAGTATTTT. Residues: CASSVDRIDTQYF. The variable domain in full, completed from reference TRBV9 and TRBJ2-3, reads DSGVTQTPKHLITATGQRVTLRCSPRSGDLSVYWYQQSLDQGLQFLIQYYNGEERAKGNILERFSAQQFPDLHSELNLSSLELGDSALYFCASSVDRIDTQYFGPGTRLTVL.

CDR3 DNA: TGTGCCAGCAGCCCAGATATCGAAGGGAGTCCCATATATTTT. Its translation is CASSPDIEGSPIYF. The chain combines TRBV5-4 with TRBJ1-3; no firm D call. The CDR3 is made up of 14 amino acids. The V gene's germline CDR1 is SGHNT and CDR2 YYREEE (reference sequence). Between the trimmed V and J ends, which lost 4 bases and 11 bases, there was a span of 19 bases.

This chain connects TRBV9 to TRBJ2-3; D is unresolved. The V gene's germline CDR1 is SGDLS and CDR2 YYNGEE. The CDR3 loop spans 14 amino acids. The germline V and J ends were trimmed by 1 base and 1 base, with 7 bases remaining between them. This CDR3 is CASSVSPGTDTQYF. Here the CDR3 DNA reads TGTGCCAGCAGCGTAAGCCCGGGCACAGATACGCAGTATTTT.

The chain joins TRBV5-6 to TRBJ1-4, with D tentatively TRBD1 (6 bases). Between the trimmed V and J ends, which lost 5 bases and 4 bases, there was a span of 15 bases. CDR1 is SGHDT, CDR2 YYEEEE, per germline. The CDR3 contains 15 residues. CDR3 protein: CASRSTGYYNEKLFF. CDR3 DNA: TGTGCCAGCAGATCGACAGGCTACTATAATGAAAAACTGTTTTTT.

The rearrangement joins TRBV9 to TRBJ2-1, with D uncertain. Trimming left V 3 bases short and J 7 bases short, with 8 bases between. The CDR3 covers 12 residues. Germline CDR1 reads SGDLS; CDR2 reads YYNGEE. CDR3 nucleotide sequence: TGTGCCAGCAGCGCCTTAGTAAATGAGCAGTTCTTC. Translating gives CASSALVNEQFF.

The rearrangement joins TRBV1 to TRBJ2-7; the table assigns TRBD2, which was not confirmed against the DNA. TRBV1 is flagged as a pseudogene. The CDR3 is made up of 14 amino acids. DNA of the CDR3: TGCACCAGCAATCGAAGTAGCTGTTCGGGCGAGCAGTACTTC. It specifies CTSNRSSCSGEQYF.

The chain employs TRBV10-3 and TRBJ2-2; 9 bases are shared with TRBD1. The CDR3 is made up of 16 amino acids. In germline, CDR1 is ENHRY, CDR2 SYGVKD. After removal of 0 bases from V and 3 bases from J, the junction contained 2 bases not matched to a gene. Here the CDR3 reads CAISESQGADTGELFF. For the CDR3, the DNA is TGTGCCATCAGTGAGTCACAGGGGGCGGACACCGGGGAGCTGTTTTTT.

This sequence joins TRBV7-8 and TRBJ2-7; 9 bases are shared with TRBD2. V shed 5 bases, J shed 4 bases, and the junction held 24 bases outside the gene matches. The CDR3 covers 20 residues. Germline-derived CDR1 and CDR2 are SGHVS and FQNEAQ. CDR3: CASSLRGGGGASGRFYEQYF. CDR3 in DNA: TGTGCCAGCAGCCTGCGGGGTGGTGGGGGTGCGAGCGGGAGGTTTTACGAGCAGTACTTC. Variable domain in full (rest from reference TRBV7-8 and TRBJ2-7): GAGVSQSPRYKVAKRGQDVALRCDPISGHVSLFWYQQALGQGPEFLTYFQNEAQLDKSGLPSDRFFAERPEGSVSTLKIQRTQQEDSAVYLCASSLRGGGGASGRFYEQYFGPGTRLTVT.